What follows is one T cell receptor beta chain and its context. It lacks a known antigen. No base qualities exist here, and no much larger clone lies one base off it. Within the sample, other DNA sequences also encode this same CDR3. This sample was included in a study of blood T cell repertoires in COVID-19 (dated by TCRdb to 2019 to 2021). Context from the whole study: Collaborator samples came from the United States, Italy and Spain and covered acute and convalescent phases of COVID-19. The material from the prospective study consisted of cDNA or gDNA derived from T cells, B-cell-depleted T cells, or PBMCs. Subjects who had been exposed to COVID-19, were actively infected with it, or had recovered from it provided the deeply sampled blood TCRbeta repertoires that made up the dataset. The repertoires were released in a freely available public database intended as a resource for research on the immune response to SARS-CoV-2. The samples were drawn from two sources: the first 160 participants of the ongoing ImmuneRACE study, and over 950 subjects contributed by 6 global collaborators. The sample metadata nearly always contained a de-identified subject ID, COVID-19 status, age in years and sex. HLA class I and class II types, where available, came from metadata supplied by the sample provider rather than from assay-based typing.

The immunoSEQ Assay, a bias-controlled multiplex PCR, was used to amplify TCRbeta CDR3 regions from genomic DNA. As for the original processing: Within the assay, amplification of reference gene primers was used to estimate how many nucleated cells each sample contained. Sequence reads were collapsed and filtered to measure the absolute abundance of every unique TCRbeta CDR3 rearrangement. For each sample, productive Simpson clonality was calculated as the square root of Simpson's diversity index over productive rearrangements. TCRdb re-hosts the immuneACCESS table, in-frame sequences only. Its copies lack some clones; in the studies checked, an unresolved V gene accounts for under half of them, and the cause for the rest is not known. D and trimming were read from the DNA, whereas the V and J calls and clone size are those reported in that table. The sample table shows just over 300,000 clones, and around 87% are seen once. The biggest ten clones account for roughly 2% of the sample.

The collaborating institutions used their own protocols to collect whole blood in K2EDTA tubes. For TCRbeta analysis, collaborators shipped samples as frozen whole blood, isolated PBMCs, or DNA extracted from either of those sample types. What the authors observed across the whole study: The amount of clinical and demographic metadata varied by source and participant and was provided uncurated.

Counted from cysteine to phenylalanine, this CDR3 has 13 amino acids. The retained sequence is limited to the CDR3, 39 bases, with the frame set at the first base. The germline V gene yields SGHTA for CDR1 and FQGNSA for CDR2. At the junction V is shortened by 2 bases and J by 4 bases, with 6 bases in between. The sequenced material came from peripheral blood. This receptor chain uses TRBV7-2 and TRBJ1-5; matching of 6 bases hints at TRBD1 as the D gene. This receptor was obtained from a man aged 18 to 29 with active or convalescent COVID-19. The bases are TGTGCCAGCAGCTTAAGGGGGAATCAGCCCCAGCATTTT. Its protein product is CASSLRGNQPQHF.